The rows below give T cell receptor beta chains drawn from one sample of a study of control samples from healthy donors and cancer patients. The data were produced by immunoSEQ multiplex PCR, yet TCRdb's version contains in-frame clones alone and is incomplete. There are approximately 140,000 clones in the sample; over 85% occur only once, and roughly 6.2% lies in the top ten. Sequenced: blood. Every receptor here comes from a man between 18 and 35 years old in good health. Each CDR3 is given with its conserved first and last residue. A D gene is named only where the DNA matches it firmly. The listing skips clone size in some rows; elsewhere it reads once, few, many or a size class.

cdr3_length,d_call,v_call,clone_size,j_call,cdr3_nt,cdr3_aa
14,-,TRBV3-1/TRBV3-2,-,TRBJ1-1,TGTGCCAGCAGCCAAGTGAGCAGGGACACTGAAGCTTTCTTT,CASSQVSRDTEAFF
11,-,TRBV18,-,TRBJ1-2,TGTGCCAGCTCACCTAACTATGGCTACACCTTC,CASSPNYGYTF
16,TRBD1,TRBV4-1,-,TRBJ1-4,TGCGCCAGCAGCCAAGATACGACAGGGTGGAGTGAAAAACTGTTTTTT,CASSQDTTGWSEKLFF
15,-,TRBV6-6,-,TRBJ1-1,TGTGCCAGCAGTTACGGGGCAGAGGTTCACACTGAAGCTTTCTTT,CASSYGAEVHTEAFF
15,-,TRBV28,-,TRBJ1-2,TGTGCCAGCACCCTCACGCCCAGGAGTGACTATGGCTACACCTTC,CASTLTPRSDYGYTF
17,-,TRBV12-2,-,TRBJ1-5,TGTGCAAGTCGCTTAGGGGAAGGCAGGGGCTCTCATCAGCCCCAGCATTTT,CASRLGEGRGSHQPQHF
15,-,TRBV28,-,TRBJ1-5,TGTGCCAGCAGTGGGGTGGGGGTCGGGGATCAGCCCCAGCATTTT,CASSGVGVGDQPQHF
15,TRBD1,TRBV6-2/TRBV6-3,once,TRBJ1-1,TGTGCCAGCAGTTACTCGTACAGGGGGACGACTGAAGCTTTCTTT,CASSYSYRGTTEAFF
19,TRBD1,TRBV3-1/TRBV3-2,-,TRBJ1-6,TGTGCCAGCAGTCAAGACAGGGGTCCCGCGAGCTCCTATAATTCACCCCTCCACTTT,CASSQDRGPASSYNSPLHF
14,-,TRBV4-3,-,TRBJ2-5,TGCGCCAGCAGCCAATACCCCGGGACCGAGACCCAGTACTTC,CASSQYPGTETQYF
16,TRBD1,TRBV27,-,TRBJ1-5,TGTGCCAGCAGTTACCAACTCCGACAGGGTGGCCAGCCCCAGCATTTT,CASSYQLRQGGQPQHF
17,-,TRBV29-1,-,TRBJ2-3,TGCAGCGTTGAAGATCAGGAGGGGTACAGGAGCACAGATACGCAGTATTTT,CSVEDQEGYRSTDTQYF
13,TRBD1,TRBV9,-,TRBJ1-4,TGTGCCAGCAGCGCCGATACAGGGGGGAAACTGTTTTTT,CASSADTGGKLFF
16,TRBD2,TRBV18,-,TRBJ2-1,TGTGCCAGCTCACGCGAACTAGCGGGAGAAGAGTTTGAGCAGTTCTTC,CASSRELAGEEFEQFF
14,-,TRBV28,-,TRBJ1-3,TGTGCCAGCACCCCGGGGCCTGCTGGAAACACCATATATTTT,CASTPGPAGNTIYF
11,-,TRBV24-1,-,TRBJ2-7,TGTGCCACCGATCAGGGGTACGAGCAGTACTTC,CATDQGYEQYF
16,TRBD1,TRBV5-1,-,TRBJ2-5,TGCGCCAGCAGCGCGGGGTACAGGGGGCTAAGAGAGACCCAGTACTTC,CASSAGYRGLRETQYF
13,-,TRBV9,-,TRBJ1-2,TGTGCCAGCAGCGTAGTTTGGGGGACTGGCTACACCTTC,CASSVVWGTGYTF
14,TRBD1,TRBV19,-,TRBJ2-1,TGTGCCACAACTCAGGGACAGGGGTTCAATGAGCAGTTCTTC,CATTQGQGFNEQFF
16,TRBD2,TRBV6-1,-,TRBJ2-7,TGTGCCAGCAGTGAGGTTGGACGGGACTACCCATACGAGCAGTACTTC,CASSEVGRDYPYEQYF
14,-,TRBV7-9,-,TRBJ2-2,TGTGCCAGCAGCCCTCCCTCGAACACCGGGGAGCTGTTTTTT,CASSPPSNTGELFF
17,-,TRBV7-2,-,TRBJ1-3,TGTGCCAGCAGCTTCACGACAGATCGGACCTCTGGAAACACCATATATTTT,CASSFTTDRTSGNTIYF
14,-,TRBV14,-,TRBJ1-5,TGTGCCAGCAGCCACGGCGGATTCAATCAGCCCCAGCATTTT,CASSHGGFNQPQHF
12,-,TRBV7-9,-,TRBJ1-4,TGTGCCAGCAGCCCCGTTAATGAAAAACTGTTTTTT,CASSPVNEKLFF
12,-,TRBV2,-,TRBJ2-2,TGTGCCAACATAGGGGACACCGGGGAGCTGTTTTTT,CANIGDTGELFF
15,TRBD1,TRBV7-8,-,TRBJ2-7,TGTGCCAGCAGCTTAGGGGCAGGGGGCTCCTACGAGCAGTACTTC,CASSLGAGGSYEQYF
13,-,TRBV19,-,TRBJ1-6,TGTGCCAGTAGTATGAGCATTATATCACCCCTCCACTTT,CASSMSIISPLHF
11,-,TRBV13,-,TRBJ1-1,TGTGCCAGCAGCTCGGGACGTAAAGCTTTCTTT,CASSSGRKAFF
13,-,TRBV28,-,TRBJ2-7,TGTGCCAGCAGTTTCACGTTTTCGAGGGAGCAGTACTTC,CASSFTFSREQYF
14,-,TRBV6-5,-,TRBJ1-2,TGTGCCAGCAGTTTAGATGGGGGGAACTATGGCTACACCTTC,CASSLDGGNYGYTF
15,TRBD1,TRBV9,-,TRBJ1-4,TGTGCCAGCAGCGCCCGGACAGGGGTTAATGAAAAACTGTTTTTT,CASSARTGVNEKLFF
12,-,TRBV7-2,-,TRBJ1-2,TGTGCCAGCAGCTCCACTAACTATGGCTACACCTTC,CASSSTNYGYTF
15,TRBD1,TRBV15,once,TRBJ1-2,TGTGCCACCAGCGGAGATAAAGACAGGGTAGGAGGCTACACCTTC,CATSGDKDRVGGYTF
13,-,TRBV24-1,once,TRBJ2-1,TGTGCCACCAGTGACCCGCCGGGACCGGAGCAGTTCTTC,CATSDPPGPEQFF
14,TRBD1,TRBV13,-,TRBJ2-5,TGTGCCAGCAGCGATAGACAGGGTGTCGGGACCCAGTACTTC,CASSDRQGVGTQYF
15,TRBD1,TRBV6-2/TRBV6-3,-,TRBJ1-2,TGTGCCAGCAGTTCCACCCGGACAGGGGGGGATGGCTACACCTTC,CASSSTRTGGDGYTF
17,TRBD2,TRBV7-9,-,TRBJ2-1,TGTGCCAGCAGCCCAGGGGGGCAGACTAGCGGGCGGGATGAGCAGTTCTTC,CASSPGGQTSGRDEQFF
15,-,TRBV19,-,TRBJ2-1,TGTGCCAGTAGCCCCGAGCTTATCCGGGAGAATGAGCAGTTCTTC,CASSPELIRENEQFF
11,-,TRBV7-9,-,TRBJ2-7,TGTGCCAGCAGCGCCTACTACGAGCAGTACTTC,CASSAYYEQYF
13,TRBD1,TRBV7-2,-,TRBJ1-1,TGTGCCAGCAGCTTAGCGGGGCAGGGGGTGGCTTTCTTT,CASSLAGQGVAFF
10,-,TRBV28,-,TRBJ1-2,TGTATTGTCGATAGTTATGGCTACACCTTC,CIVDSYGYTF
15,-,TRBV7-9,-,TRBJ2-1,TGTGCCAGCAGCCAAACACGGGACACAGACAATGAGCAGTTCTTC,CASSQTRDTDNEQFF
12,-,TRBV25-1,-,TRBJ1-1,TGTGCCAGCAGCCCCGGAAACACTGAAGCTTTCTTT,CASSPGNTEAFF
11,-,TRBV9,-,TRBJ2-1,TGTGCCAGCAGCAAGGGGAATGAGCAGTTCTTC,CASSKGNEQFF
13,TRBD2,TRBV6-5,-,TRBJ2-2,TGTGCCAGCGACCCGGGGGGGGGCGGGGAGCTGTTTTTT,CASDPGGGGELFF
12,-,TRBV6-4,-,TRBJ1-1,TGTGCCAGCAGCGACGGGTCCACTGAAGCTTTCTTT,CASSDGSTEAFF
14,-,TRBV4-3,-,TRBJ2-1,TGCGCCAGCAGCCAAGATCCCTTAAGGTATTGGCAGTTCTTC,CASSQDPLRYWQFF
14,-,TRBV6-2/TRBV6-3,once,TRBJ2-1,TGTGCCAGCAGTTACAAGGGTTCCTACAATGAGCAGTTCTTC,CASSYKGSYNEQFF
13,-,TRBV4-1,-,TRBJ2-2,TGCGCCAGCAGCCAAGTAGGGGCCGGGGAGCTGTTTTTT,CASSQVGAGELFF
15,-,TRBV6-5,once,TRBJ2-4,TGTGCCAGCAGTACCGATCATGCCCTCGGAAACATTCAGTACTTC,CASSTDHALGNIQYF
14,-,TRBV27,-,TRBJ2-1,TGTGCCAGCAGTTTAAGGAGCTCCTACAATGAGCAGTTCTTC,CASSLRSSYNEQFF
13,-,TRBV5-1,once,TRBJ1-1,TGCGCCAGCAGCTTGCGTCGGGGCGCTGAAGCTTTCTTT,CASSLRRGAEAFF
16,-,TRBV28,-,TRBJ1-3,TGTGCCAGCAGTAGAGGAGGAGAGACCTCTGGAAACACCATATATTTT,CASSRGGETSGNTIYF